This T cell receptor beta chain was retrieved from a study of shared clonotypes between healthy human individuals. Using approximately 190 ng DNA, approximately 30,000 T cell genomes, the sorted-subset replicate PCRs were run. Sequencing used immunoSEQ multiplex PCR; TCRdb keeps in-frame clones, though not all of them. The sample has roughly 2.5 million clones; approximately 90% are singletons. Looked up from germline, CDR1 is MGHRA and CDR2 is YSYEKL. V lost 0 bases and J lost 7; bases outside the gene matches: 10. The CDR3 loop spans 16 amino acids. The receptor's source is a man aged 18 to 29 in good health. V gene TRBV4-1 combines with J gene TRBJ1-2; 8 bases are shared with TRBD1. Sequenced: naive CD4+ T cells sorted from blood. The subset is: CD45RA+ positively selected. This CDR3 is CASSQEGGQGASGYTF. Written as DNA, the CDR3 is TGCGCCAGCAGCCAAGAAGGTGGGCAGGGGGCTAGTGGCTACACCTTC.